Listed below are T cell receptor beta chains from one sample, sequenced in a study of regulatory T cells in long-lasting Graves disease. TCRdb itself ran the multiplex PCR reads through MiXCR, one entry per CDR3 protein. The sample consists of hundreds of thousands of distinct CDR3 sequences, less than 25% of them appearing once. Sequencing was performed on peripheral blood mononuclear cells (PBMCs), taken when the disease was refractory, from a patient treated with antithyroid drugs. Receptors were obtained from a female donor with Graves disease. CDR3s include the opening cysteine and the closing phenylalanine or tryptophan. D genes are given only for firm matches. Where a row states a size, it is once, few, many or the class of an expanded clone; other rows omit it.

clone_size j_call v_call d_call cdr3_nt cdr3_aa
- TRBJ1-2 TRBV18 TRBD1 TGTGCCGGCAACGACGACGAACAGGGGTCGTATGGCTACACCTTC CAGNDDEQGSYGYTF
- TRBJ2-2 TRBV6-2/TRBV6-3 TRBD2 TGTGCCAGCCGTGCTAGCGGATACACCGGGGAGCTGTTTTTT CASRASGYTGELFF
- TRBJ2-7 TRBV5-1 TRBD1 TGCGCCAGCAGCTTGGAGGGGACAGGGGCCTACGAGCAGTACTTC CASSLEGTGAYEQYF
many TRBJ2-7 TRBV5-6 TRBD1 TGTGCCAGCAGTTTGGGACAGGGCTTCGAGCAGTACTTC CASSLGQGFEQYF
- TRBJ1-1 TRBV5-1 - TGCGCCAGCAGCTTGTCTTTGGGTGACCCTGAAGCTTTCTTT CASSLSLGDPEAFF
many TRBJ2-7 TRBV29-1 - TGCACGACAGAGGGGGGCTCCTACGAGCAGTACTTC CTTEGGSYEQYF
few TRBJ1-2 TRBV6-1 - TGTGCCAGCAGTCTCGGGTACCCTGATTATGGCTACACCTTC CASSLGYPDYGYTF
- TRBJ2-7 TRBV29-1 - TGCAGCGTTGAACTTCCCCCCAAATACGAGCAGTACTTC CSVELPPKYEQYF
few TRBJ2-4 TRBV28 TRBD2 TGTGCCAGCAGTTCCCTAGCGGGGACAGCCAAAAACATTCAGTACTTC CASSSLAGTAKNIQYF
few TRBJ2-7 TRBV30 TRBD2 TGTGCCTGGAGTGTTAGTAGCGGGAGGGTCTCGCAGTACTTC CAWSVSSGRVSQYF
many TRBJ1-5 TRBV29-1 TRBD1 TGCAGCGTTTCCGGGACAGGGGGCGCAGCCCAGCATTTT CSVSGTGGAAQHF
- TRBJ2-2 TRBV29-1 TRBD1 TGCAGCGTTGAAGGGACAGGGAACACCGGGGAGCTGTTTTTT CSVEGTGNTGELFF
- TRBJ2-5 TRBV20-1 - TGCAGTGCTAGAGATCCGGCTACCAATTTACGGACCCAGTACTTC CSARDPATNLRTQYF
many TRBJ1-2 TRBV28 - TGTGCCAGCAGTCGATCCACGAGGGGAACGGGCTACACCTTC CASSRSTRGTGYTF
few TRBJ2-2 TRBV5-5 - TGTGCCAGCAGCTTGTATGGCGGGGAGCTGTTTTTT CASSLYGGELFF
many TRBJ1-5 TRBV28 - TGTGCCAGCAGTTTGACCAGCAATCAGCCCCAGCATTTT CASSLTSNQPQHF
once TRBJ1-5 TRBV4-1 - TGCGCCAGCAGCCAAGAAGACTTCTTTCAGCCCCAGCATTTT CASSQEDFFQPQHF
few TRBJ2-2 TRBV7-8 - TGTGCCAGCAGCTTAGACGGGAATTTAGTGACCGGGGAGCTGTTTTTT CASSLDGNLVTGELFF
many TRBJ2-2 TRBV6-5 - TGTGCCAGCAGTTACCCCCCGGGGTCGGTCAACACCGGGGAGCTGTTTTTT CASSYPPGSVNTGELFF
many TRBJ2-2 TRBV20-1 TRBD2 TGCAGTGCTAAAGGGACTAGCGGGCCTTACACCGGGGAGCTGTTTTTT CSAKGTSGPYTGELFF
- TRBJ2-6 TRBV5-1 - TGCGCCAGCAGCTTCTTGCCGAGTACTTCTGGGGCCAACGTCCCGACTTTC CASSFLPSTSGANVPTF
many TRBJ1-2 TRBV29-1 - TGCAGCGTTGATACAGGGCGGGACTATGGCTACACCTTC CSVDTGRDYGYTF
- TRBJ1-2 TRBV30 TRBD1 TGTGCCTGGAGCCTCGGGACAGGTGATGGCTACACCTTC CAWSLGTGDGYTF
- TRBJ2-4 TRBV18 - TGTGCCAGCTCACCACCGCGGCAGGGGGGGAACATTCAGTACTTC CASSPPRQGGNIQYF
- TRBJ2-1 TRBV19 - TGTGCCAGTAGTATTGGGTTAGGACCATCCTACAATGAGCAGTTCTTC CASSIGLGPSYNEQFF
few TRBJ2-2 TRBV12-3/TRBV12-4 - TGTGCCAGCATGACAGGAGCCGGGGAGCTGTTTTTT CASMTGAGELFF
many TRBJ1-2 TRBV20-1 - TGCAGTGCTGAGGACCGACGGGCTAACTATGGCTACACCTTC CSAEDRRANYGYTF
few TRBJ1-5 TRBV19 - TGTGCCAGTAATCGGGACAATCAGCCCCAGCATTTT CASNRDNQPQHF
many TRBJ2-7 TRBV6-2/TRBV6-3 TRBD2 TGTGCCAGCAGTTATTCGGCTAGCGGGAGGACGAGCTCCTACGAGCAGTACTTC CASSYSASGRTSSYEQYF
many TRBJ2-7 TRBV30 - TGTGCCTGGAGTGTATCGGGTTTCGAGCAGTACTTC CAWSVSGFEQYF
- TRBJ1-1 TRBV5-1 TRBD1 TGCGCCAGCCGGACAGGGAGGGAGTCTTTGAACACTGAAGCTTTCTTT CASRTGRESLNTEAFF
few TRBJ2-5 TRBV30 - TGTGCCTGGCAAATTGGGGGGAGGGAGACCCAGTACTTC CAWQIGGRETQYF
many TRBJ2-5 TRBV6-1 - TGTGCCAGCAGTGACCGAGGACAGCCTCCGGGGACCCAGTACTTC CASSDRGQPPGTQYF
- TRBJ1-2 TRBV6-2/TRBV6-3 - TGTGCCAGCAGTTACGCGACATCCGTAGGCTACACCTTC CASSYATSVGYTF
many TRBJ2-5 TRBV28 TRBD1 TGTGCCAGCAGAGGACAGGGGGCGGGAGAGACCCAGTACTTC CASRGQGAGETQYF
- TRBJ2-1 TRBV24-1 TRBD2 TGTGCCACCAGTGATTCCACTAGCGGGATGTACAATGAGCAGTTCTTC CATSDSTSGMYNEQFF
many TRBJ2-7 TRBV20-1 - TGCAGTGCGGGGACGGGGGCCCTCTACGAGCAGTACTTC CSAGTGALYEQYF
many TRBJ2-7 TRBV7-3 - TGTGCCAGCAGCTTAAAACCGAAGCGTTACGAGCAGTACTTC CASSLKPKRYEQYF
few TRBJ2-7 TRBV29-1 TRBD2 TGCAGCGTTGTTGTGGGGGGGGGCTACGAGCAGTACTTC CSVVVGGGYEQYF
many TRBJ2-7 TRBV6-1 - TGTGCCAGCAAGGGGGGACCCTACGAGCAGTACTTC CASKGGPYEQYF
- TRBJ1-1 TRBV4-1 TRBD1 TGCGCCAGCAGCCGGCCTCAGGGGGGGCCGATTACTGAAGCTTTCTTT CASSRPQGGPITEAFF
- TRBJ2-7 TRBV2 TRBD1 TGTGCCAGCAGCCGGGACAGGGTGCCCTACGAGCAGTACTTC CASSRDRVPYEQYF